Presented here are 22 T cell receptor beta chains from one specimen sequenced in a study of early T cells in non-severe SARS-CoV-2 infection. TCRdb re-derived calls from the 5' RACE reads in MiXCR, one entry per CDR3 protein. The sample carries tens of thousands of distinct CDR3 sequences, more than 6% recorded once. Sequencing was carried out using whole blood. The receptors shown here come from an adult who was a healthcare worker with PCR-confirmed SARS-CoV-2 infection or an uninfected control (not recorded which).

CDR3 sequence reads: CASSLWGAYGYTF. Here the CDR3 DNA reads TGTGCCAGCAGCTTATGGGGTGCCTATGGCTACACCTTC. The chain recombines TRBV7-8 with TRBJ1-2; D remains ambiguous. CDR1 and CDR2 from the germline V gene are SGHVS and FQNEAQ. With 2 bases removed from V and 4 bases from J, the gap between germline ends came to 8 bases. There are 13 residues in the CDR3. Together with reference TRBV7-8 and TRBJ1-2, the CDR3 gives the full variable domain: GAGVSQSPRYKVAKRGQDVALRCDPISGHVSLFWYQQALGQGPEFLTYFQNEAQLDKSGLPSDRFFAERPEGSVSTLKIQRTQQEDSAVYLCASSLWGAYGYTFGSGTRLTVV.

CDR3 DNA sequence: TGTGCCAGCTCTCAGGCCTTGAACACTGAAGCTTTCTTT. This translates into CASSQALNTEAFF. The chain combines TRBV6-1 with TRBJ1-1; D is undetermined. Germline V gene lookup returns CDR1 MNHNS and CDR2 SASEGT. The CDR3 totals 13 residues. Between the trimmed V and J ends, which lost 8 bases and 0 bases, there was a span of 10 bases.

The rearrangement links TRBV20-1 to TRBJ1-2, with 8 bases matching TRBD1. From germline, CDR1 is DFQATT and CDR2 SNEGSKA (reference sequence). The trim removed 5 bases at V and 9 bases at J, leaving 2 bases unmatched. CDR3 size: 10 residues. CDR3 region: CSAGQGRYTF. The DNA for the CDR3 is TGCAGTGCTGGACAGGGACGCTACACCTTC.

This clonotype was seen repeatedly, ten times or more. The J gene is TRBJ1-5, the V gene TRBV6-5, with 8 positions matching TRBD1. CDR3 size: 14 residues. Germline CDR1 reads MNHEY; CDR2 reads SVGAGI. V was clipped by 5 bases and J by 11 bases; unmatched bases: 11. The CDR3 DNA follows: TGTGCCAGCAGTAGAGACAGGGGAGTATCAGCCCAGCATTTT. Its translation: CASSRDRGVSAQHF.

Only a few counts were recorded for this clonotype. This chain connects TRBV20-1 to TRBJ2-7, with D perhaps being TRBD1 or TRBD2 (6 bases each). This CDR3 has 14 amino acids. Germline V CDR1 and CDR2: DFQATT, SNEGSKA (reference sequence). V dropped 0 bases and J dropped 2 bases, with 11 bases sitting between them. CDR3 in amino acids: CSARDEGGTYEQYF. DNA of the CDR3: TGCAGTGCTAGAGATGAGGGGGGTACCTACGAGCAGTACTTC.

This clonotype was picked up a small number of times. J is TRBJ2-7 and V is TRBV20-1; 11 bases align to TRBD1. Germline V gene data show CDR1 as DFQATT and CDR2 as SNEGSKA (reference sequence). The CDR3 extends over 13 amino acids. V was clipped by 6 bases and J by 5 bases; unmatched bases: 6. The CDR3 DNA follows: TGCAGTGCCCCGGGACAGGGGGTAAACGAGCAGTACTTC. Protein product: CSAPGQGVNEQYF.

This clonotype was counted only a few times. This chain links TRBV7-9 with TRBJ2-3; 7 bases agree with TRBD2. Germline V gene data show CDR1 as SEHNR and CDR2 as FQNEAQ (reference sequence). J gave up 4 bases and V 5 bases, and 12 bases lay outside the gene matches. This CDR3 has 16 residues. The chain's CDR3 is CASSPTGGPFSDTQYF. The CDR3, as DNA: TGTGCCAGCAGCCCCACGGGAGGTCCTTTCTCAGATACGCAGTATTTT.

This clonotype was counted only a few times. J is TRBJ2-1 and V is TRBV12-3 or TRBV12-4, with 12 positions matching TRBD2. V shed 5 bases, J shed 4 bases, and the junction held 6 bases outside the gene matches. This CDR3 is 16 amino acids long. CDR3 coding DNA: TGTGCCAGCAGTCGGGGGACTAGCGGGCCGTACAATGAGCAGTTCTTC. This encodes CASSRGTSGPYNEQFF.

In this sample, this clonotype turned up many times. This chain connects TRBV18 to TRBJ1-1; D is possibly TRBD1 (6 bases). V lost 4 bases, J lost 0 bases, and 9 bases lay in between. The germline V gene encodes CDR1 KGHSH and CDR2 LQKENI. This CDR3 has 14 residues. DNA of the CDR3: TGTGCCAGCTCACTCGGACAGATGAACACTGAAGCTTTCTTT. Translating it yields CASSLGQMNTEAFF.

This clonotype has at least ten counts. This sequence joins TRBV7-9 and TRBJ1-4; a possible D gene is TRBD1 (5 bases). The ends were cut back, 5 bases at V and 14 bases at J, with 18 bases in the middle. This CDR3 contains 13 residues. Germline V gene lookup returns CDR1 SEHNR and CDR2 FQNEAQ (reference sequence). This CDR3 reads CASSPHQLDTLFF. In DNA form, the CDR3 reads TGTGCCAGCAGCCCGCACCAACTGGACACTCTGTTTTTT.

This clonotype occurred many times. This chain uses TRBV27 with TRBJ1-5; the D gene is possibly TRBD1 (6 bases). This CDR3 spans 14 amino acids. Germline V lookup: CDR1 MNHEY, CDR2 SMNVEV (reference sequence). V was pared by 5 bases and J by 3 bases, with 11 bases between. The CDR3 bases are TGTGCCAGCAGTCCAAGGGACACCAATCAGCCCCAGCATTTT. It is translated as CASSPRDTNQPQHF.

This clonotype was seen only a few times. The chain uses TRBV10-3 and TRBJ1-2, with D unclear. Deletions cut 8 bases from V and 3 bases from J, with 13 bases between. The CDR3 runs to 13 residues. Germline V lookup: CDR1 ENHRY, CDR2 SYGVKD. The CDR3 region has the DNA TGTGCCATCCTCCCGACTGGGGACTATGGCTACACCTTC. The encoded protein is CAILPTGDYGYTF.

At least ten counts were recorded for this clonotype. The chain combines TRBV7-8 with TRBJ1-5, with D possibly being TRBD1 (5 bases). Trimming removed 1 base at V and 11 bases at J, with 12 bases between. CDR3 length: 13 residues. Germline CDR1 reads SGHVS; CDR2 reads FQNEAQ. The CDR3 sequence is CASSLGDSLTQHF. CDR3 bases: TGTGCCAGCAGCTTAGGAGACAGTCTTACCCAGCATTTT. Full variable domain (rest looked up from reference TRBV7-8 and TRBJ1-5): GAGVSQSPRYKVAKRGQDVALRCDPISGHVSLFWYQQALGQGPEFLTYFQNEAQLDKSGLPSDRFFAERPEGSVSTLKIQRTQQEDSAVYLCASSLGDSLTQHFGDGTRLSIL.

This sequence joins TRBV4-1 and TRBJ1-6; D is perhaps TRBD1 (5 bases). Germline CDR1 is MGHRA and CDR2 is YSYEKL. The CDR3 loop spans 14 amino acids. The germline V and J ends were trimmed by 2 bases and 6 bases, with 8 bases remaining between them. The CDR3 loop reads CASSQWDGNSPLHF. CDR3 nucleotide sequence: TGCGCCAGCAGCCAATGGGACGGTAATTCACCCCTCCACTTT.

This clonotype was detected many times. The V gene is TRBV20-1, the J gene TRBJ1-4; 8 nucleotides agree with TRBD1. The CDR3 is 13 residues long. Germline values: CDR1 DFQATT, CDR2 SNEGSKA (reference sequence). Germline trimming cut 5 bases from V and 5 bases from J; bases unmatched to any gene: 4. DNA of the CDR3: TGCAGTGCTCCCCGACAGGGGAATGAAAAACTGTTTTTT. Translating it yields CSAPRQGNEKLFF.

Ten or more counts support this clonotype. The J gene is TRBJ1-5, the V gene TRBV3-1; D gene uncertain. CDR1 LGHDT and CDR2 YNNKEL come from the germline V gene (reference sequence). The CDR3 length is 12 residues. V lost 1 base, J lost 7 bases, and 5 bases lay in between. The CDR3 loop reads CASSQGTQPQHF. The DNA of the CDR3 is TGTGCCAGCAGCCAAGGTACGCAGCCCCAGCATTTT.

This clonotype was detected only a few times. The V gene is TRBV9, the J gene TRBJ2-1, with D perhaps TRBD2 (6 bases). Germline values: CDR1 SGDLS, CDR2 YYNGEE. The V end was cut by 1 base, the J end by 6 bases, with 11 bases between. This CDR3 contains 14 residues. In DNA, the CDR3 is TGTGCCAGCAGCGTAAAACTAGCTGGCAATGAGCAGTTCTTC. It is translated as CASSVKLAGNEQFF.

This clonotype was detected ten times or more. The chain has TRBV7-9 and TRBJ1-2; TRBD1 agrees at 7 bases. The ends lost 5 bases at V and 8 bases at J; junction bases unmatched: 8. Germline V gene lookup returns CDR1 SEHNR and CDR2 FQNEAQ (reference sequence). CDR3 length: 13 amino acids. The CDR3 is CASSPTGVRGYTF. DNA for the CDR3: TGTGCCAGCAGCCCCACAGGGGTAAGAGGCTACACCTTC.

This clonotype was found many times. The chain recombines TRBV5-4 with TRBJ2-7; no clear D gene. V was cut by 0 bases and J by 2 bases, with 9 bases left in between. This CDR3 region has 14 residues. Germline CDR1 is SGHNT and CDR2 is YYREEE (reference sequence). The CDR3 nucleotides are TGTGCCAGCAGCTTGGACCCACCTACCTACGAGCAGTACTTC. Protein: CASSLDPPTYEQYF.

This clonotype was seen repeatedly, ten times or more. The genes are TRBV4-1 and TRBJ1-5; 9 positions match TRBD1. CDR3 length: 15 residues. Germline CDR1 is MGHRA and CDR2 is YSYEKL. V gave up 3 bases and J gave up 4 bases; unmatched junction bases: 4. The CDR3 reads CASSHQGQGNQPQHF. The CDR3 DNA reads as TGCGCCAGCAGCCACCAAGGACAGGGGAATCAGCCCCAGCATTTT.

The CDR3 DNA sequence: TGCGCCAGCAGCCAATCCTTCGGGGCCGCCAGCTCCTACGAGCAGTACTTC. It translates to CASSQSFGAASSYEQYF. This chain connects TRBV4-1 to TRBJ2-7; D may be TRBD1 or TRBD2 (5 bases each). The CDR3 covers 17 residues. V was shortened by 2 bases and J by 0 bases, with 17 bases between the two germline ends. The germline V gene encodes CDR1 MGHRA and CDR2 YSYEKL.

In this sample, this clonotype is medium-sized. The chain couples TRBV20-1 to TRBJ2-1; no firm D call. Trimming left V 5 bases short and J 0 bases short, with 14 bases between. The length of the CDR3 is 15 residues. Looked up from germline, CDR1 is DFQATT and CDR2 is SNEGSKA (reference sequence). CDR3 sequence reads: CSADPGHSSYNEQFF. The DNA of the CDR3 is TGCAGTGCTGACCCGGGCCACAGCTCCTACAATGAGCAGTTCTTC.